These 14 T cell receptor beta chains were sequenced from one sample in a study of cytomegalovirus exposure and HLA in healthy donors (dated by TCRdb to about 2017). Library generation was performed with the immunoSEQ multiplex PCR assay. For the multiplex PCR, a mixture combining 60 forward primers for TCR Vbeta segments and 13 reverse primers for TCR Jbeta segments was used. TCRdb mirrors the immuneACCESS table, restricted to in-frame sequences. Some clones are absent from its copies; in checked studies, under half trace to an unresolved V gene, and the reason for the others is unknown. Present in this sample are about 150,000 clones, approximately 82% of which were seen just once. The top ten constitute around 7% of the sample. Material for sequencing was PBMCs. Receptors originate from a woman aged 50 to 60 in good health and CMV-seropositive.

This chain uses TRBV6-1 with TRBJ1-1, with D perhaps matching TRBD1 (5 bases). The CDR3 extends over 12 amino acids. V shed 4 bases and J shed 6 bases, with 9 bases lying between them. CDR1 MNHNS and CDR2 SASEGT come from the germline V gene. In DNA form, the CDR3 reads TGTGCCAGCAGTGGGGGGGTACCTGAAGCTTTCTTT. Its translation: CASSGGVPEAFF.

As for this clone: Different DNA sequences within this sample yield the same CDR3. The V and J genes are TRBV7-9 and TRBJ2-7; weak D call: TRBD2 (5 bases). Looked up from germline, CDR1 is SEHNR and CDR2 is FQNEAQ (reference sequence). Trimming removed 1 base from V and 6 bases from J, with 7 bases in between. The CDR3 has 12 amino acids. CDR3 sequence (DNA): TGTGCCAGCAGCTTAGGAGGGTCCGAGCAGTACTTC. Translated: CASSLGGSEQYF.

This clone appeared once. The chain combines TRBV5-4 with TRBJ2-1; TRBD2 matches at 12 bases. After removal of 0 bases from V and 2 bases from J, the junction contained 0 bases not matched to a gene. The CDR3 is 16 amino acids. Looked up from germline, CDR1 is SGHNT and CDR2 is YYREEE (reference sequence). This chain's CDR3 is CASSLGTSGAYNEQFF. The CDR3 coding sequence is TGTGCCAGCAGCTTGGGGACTAGCGGGGCCTACAATGAGCAGTTCTTC.

This sequence joins TRBV27 and TRBJ1-2; D gene uncertain. CDR1 and CDR2 (germline): MNHEY, SMNVEV (reference sequence). With 0 bases removed from V and 7 bases from J, the gap between germline ends came to 9 bases. The CDR3 loop spans 13 amino acids. This CDR3 reads CASSLSGKSGYTF. CDR3 sequence (DNA): TGTGCCAGCAGTTTATCGGGCAAGAGTGGCTACACCTTC.

This clone was detected once. This chain links TRBV7-6 with TRBJ2-1; the match to TRBD2 covers 10 bases. This CDR3 contains 17 residues. Germline V lookup: CDR1 SGHVS, CDR2 FNYEAQ. The ends lost 5 bases at V and 4 bases at J; junction bases unmatched: 11. As DNA, the CDR3 is TGTGCCAGCAGCCCTACCTTCCTAGCGGGGGTATACAATGAGCAGTTCTTC. Amino acids: CASSPTFLAGVYNEQFF.

The gene calls are TRBV30 and TRBJ1-2; D is unresolved. V was pared by 5 bases and J by 6 bases, with 10 bases between. The CDR3 runs to 11 residues. Germline values: CDR1 GTSNPN, CDR2 SVGIG (reference sequence). Here the CDR3 reads CAWGAGDGYTF. The CDR3 bases are TGTGCCTGGGGAGCGGGTGATGGCTACACCTTC.

The rearrangement links TRBV11-2 to TRBJ2-7, with unresolved D. The CDR3 totals 13 residues. Looked up from germline, CDR1 is SGHAT and CDR2 is FQNNGV. V lost 1 base and J 5 bases, leaving 9 bases between the germline ends. The CDR3 is CASSLGRQDEQYF. CDR3 in DNA: TGTGCCAGCAGCTTAGGCAGACAAGACGAGCAGTACTTC.

This chain links TRBV5-1 with TRBJ1-2, with TRBD1 identical over 8 bases. Germline CDR1 and CDR2: SGHRS and YFSETQ. Losses at the gene ends were 5 bases for V and 8 bases for J; bases not matched to a gene: 8. The CDR3 is 13 amino acids. CDR3 amino acids: CASSSDRADGYTF. The DNA for the CDR3 is TGCGCCAGCAGTTCGGACAGGGCCGACGGCTACACCTTC.

The gene calls are TRBV19 and TRBJ1-5, with unresolved D. The CDR3 spans 12 residues. Germline-derived CDR1 and CDR2 are LNHDA and SQIVND (reference sequence). V was pared by 6 bases and J by 4 bases, with 7 bases between. CDR3 nucleotide sequence: TGTGCCAGTAGATTCAGGAATCAGCCCCAGCATTTT. Its translation is CASRFRNQPQHF.

The rearrangement uses TRBV6-4 and TRBJ2-3, with D maybe TRBD1 (6 bases). Germline CDR1 MRHNA, CDR2 SNTAGT. The V and J ends lost 2 bases and 5 bases respectively, with 17 bases between them. CDR3 length: 16 residues. The CDR3 loop reads CASSDPDRSYLDTQYF. CDR3 DNA sequence: TGTGCCAGCAGTGACCCGGACAGATCCTATTTAGATACGCAGTATTTT.

The chain is built from TRBV30 and TRBJ2-3; maybe TRBD1 (5 bases). V lost 2 bases and J lost 2, with 11 bases in between. CDR1 and CDR2 (germline): GTSNPN, SVGIG (reference sequence). There are 14 residues in the CDR3. The DNA for the CDR3 is TGTGCCTGGAGTACTCAAGGGGTCACAGATACGCAGTATTTT. This encodes CAWSTQGVTDTQYF.

This clone was picked up one time. The J gene is TRBJ2-3, the V gene TRBV5-6; the match to TRBD1 covers 10 bases. The trim removed 2 bases at V and 2 bases at J, leaving 5 bases unmatched. The CDR3 is 16 amino acids. CDR1 and CDR2 from the germline V gene are SGHDT and YYEEEE. CDR3 in amino acids: CASSFPGQGTTDTQYF. CDR3 DNA: TGTGCCAGCAGCTTTCCGGGACAGGGGACCACAGATACGCAGTATTTT.

The V call is TRBV4-3, the J call TRBJ2-7, with TRBD2 matching 7 bases. Germline values: CDR1 LGHNA, CDR2 YSLEER. CDR3 size: 13 residues. V gave up 0 bases and J gave up 7 bases; unmatched junction bases: 3. CDR3 nucleotides: TGCGCCAGCAGCCAAGAAGCGGGGTGGGAGCAGTACTTC. Encoded protein: CASSQEAGWEQYF.

The rearrangement joins TRBV7-6 to TRBJ1-4, with 9 bases matching TRBD1. Germline CDR1 reads SGHVS; CDR2 reads FNYEAQ. This CDR3 is 16 amino acids long. V trimming: 1 base; J trimming: 0 bases; junction bases outside the gene matches: 0. Written as DNA, the CDR3 is TGTGCCAGCAGCTTAGGGACAGGGGCAACTAATGAAAAACTGTTTTTT. Its translation is CASSLGTGATNEKLFF.